Below, one T cell receptor beta chain is given with its context. Its target is unknown. These data originate in a study of beta chain features in type 1 diabetes. Study-wide results and caveats: Shortening that was moderate but significant affected the TCRB CDR3s of Type 1 diabetes patients in all four CD4+ subsets.

This CDR3 spans 18 amino acids. The V and J ends lost 2 bases and 0 bases respectively, with 17 bases between them. Germline values: CDR1 SGHTA, CDR2 FQGNSA. cDNA synthesis used the whole RNA isolate, giving expressed TCRB sequences. Using immunoSEQ multiplex PCR, the repertoire was profiled, and TCRdb retains in-frame clones only, with some absent. Of roughly 220,000 clones listed, roughly 17% are singletons. This clonotype originated in a young man with type 1 diabetes. The specimen was naive CD4+ T cells from blood. The chain employs TRBV7-2 and TRBJ2-1; D is undetermined. CDR3: CASSLKTSGRYSYNEQFF. The CDR3 bases are TGTGCCAGCAGCTTAAAGACGTCCGGGCGGTACTCCTACAATGAGCAGTTCTTC.